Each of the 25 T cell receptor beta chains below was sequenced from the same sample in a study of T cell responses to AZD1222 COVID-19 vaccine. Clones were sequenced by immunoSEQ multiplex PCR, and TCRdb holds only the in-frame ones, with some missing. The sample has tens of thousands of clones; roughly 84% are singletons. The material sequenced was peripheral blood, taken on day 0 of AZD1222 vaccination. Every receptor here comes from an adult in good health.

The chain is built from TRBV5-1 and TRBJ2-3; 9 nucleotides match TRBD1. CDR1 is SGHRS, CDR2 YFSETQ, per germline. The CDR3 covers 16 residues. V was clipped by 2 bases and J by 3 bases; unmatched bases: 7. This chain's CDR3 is CASSFAGTGSTDTQYF. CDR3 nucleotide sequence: TGCGCCAGCAGCTTTGCCGGGACAGGGTCAACAGATACGCAGTATTTT.

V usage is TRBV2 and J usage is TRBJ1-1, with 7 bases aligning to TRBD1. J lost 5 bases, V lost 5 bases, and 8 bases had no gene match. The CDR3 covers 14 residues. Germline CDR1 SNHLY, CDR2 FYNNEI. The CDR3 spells CASSTQGVGTEAFF. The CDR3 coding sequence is TGTGCCAGCAGTACCCAGGGGGTCGGTACTGAAGCTTTCTTT.

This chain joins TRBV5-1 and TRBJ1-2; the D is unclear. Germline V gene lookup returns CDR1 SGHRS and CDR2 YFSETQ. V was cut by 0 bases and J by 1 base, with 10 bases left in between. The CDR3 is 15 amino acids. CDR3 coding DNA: TGCGCCAGCAGCTTGGGCGTCAGTGTTAACTATGGCTACACCTTC. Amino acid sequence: CASSLGVSVNYGYTF.

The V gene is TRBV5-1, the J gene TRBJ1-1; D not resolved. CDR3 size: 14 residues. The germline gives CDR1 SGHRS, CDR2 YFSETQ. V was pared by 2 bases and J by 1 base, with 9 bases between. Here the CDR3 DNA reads TGCGCCAGCAGCTTTGCCCCAGCGAACACTGAAGCTTTCTTT. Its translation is CASSFAPANTEAFF. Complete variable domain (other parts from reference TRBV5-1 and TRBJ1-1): KAGVTQTPRYLIKTRGQQVTLSCSPISGHRSVSWYQQTPGQGLQFLFEYFSETQRNKGNFPGRFSGRQFSNSRSEMNVSTLELGDSALYLCASSFAPANTEAFFGQGTRLTVV.

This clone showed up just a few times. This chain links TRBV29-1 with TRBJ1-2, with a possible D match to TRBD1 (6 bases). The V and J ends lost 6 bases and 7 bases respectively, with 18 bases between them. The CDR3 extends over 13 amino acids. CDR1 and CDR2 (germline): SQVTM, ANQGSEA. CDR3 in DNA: TGCAGCGTGGAGGAGGGGGGAATTGGTGGCTACACCTTC. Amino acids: CSVEEGGIGGYTF.

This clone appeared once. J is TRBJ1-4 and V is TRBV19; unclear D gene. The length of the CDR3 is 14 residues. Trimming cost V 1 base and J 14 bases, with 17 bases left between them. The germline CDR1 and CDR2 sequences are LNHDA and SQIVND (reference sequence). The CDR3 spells CASSIGMKGFNLFF. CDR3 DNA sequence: TGTGCCAGTAGTATAGGAATGAAAGGGTTTAATCTGTTTTTT.

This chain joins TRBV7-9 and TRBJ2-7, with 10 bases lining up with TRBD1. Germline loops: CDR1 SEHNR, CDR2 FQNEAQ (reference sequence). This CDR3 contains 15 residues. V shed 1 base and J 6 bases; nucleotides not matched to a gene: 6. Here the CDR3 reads CASSLGVDRGVEQYF. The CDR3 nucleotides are TGTGCCAGCAGCTTAGGCGTGGACAGGGGGGTCGAGCAGTACTTC.

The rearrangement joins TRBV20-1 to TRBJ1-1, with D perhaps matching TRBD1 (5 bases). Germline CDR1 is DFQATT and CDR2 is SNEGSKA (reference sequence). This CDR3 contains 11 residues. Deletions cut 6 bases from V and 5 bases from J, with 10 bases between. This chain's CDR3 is CSAGPGTEAFF. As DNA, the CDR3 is TGCAGTGCCGGGCCAGGGACTGAAGCTTTCTTT.

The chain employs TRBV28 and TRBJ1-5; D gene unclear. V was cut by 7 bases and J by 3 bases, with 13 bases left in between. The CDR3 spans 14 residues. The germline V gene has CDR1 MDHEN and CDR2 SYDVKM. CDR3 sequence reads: CASTLGLPNQPQHF. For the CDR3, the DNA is TGTGCCAGCACCCTAGGTTTACCCAATCAGCCCCAGCATTTT. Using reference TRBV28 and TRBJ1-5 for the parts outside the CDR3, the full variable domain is DVKVTQSSRYLVKRTGEKVFLECVQDMDHENMFWYRQDPGLGLRLIYFSYDVKMKEKGDIPEGYSVSREKKERFSLILESASTNQTSMYLCASTLGLPNQPQHFGDGTRLSIL.

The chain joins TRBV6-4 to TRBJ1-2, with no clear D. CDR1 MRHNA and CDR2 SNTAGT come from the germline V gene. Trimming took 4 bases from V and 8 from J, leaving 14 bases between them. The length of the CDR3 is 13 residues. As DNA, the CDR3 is TGTGCCAGCAGTGTTTCTCCCGTCGGGGGCTACACCTTC. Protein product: CASSVSPVGGYTF.

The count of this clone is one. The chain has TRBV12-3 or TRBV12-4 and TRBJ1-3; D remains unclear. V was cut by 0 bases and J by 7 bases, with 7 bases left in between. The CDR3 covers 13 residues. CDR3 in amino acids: CASSLAGWNTIYF. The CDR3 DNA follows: TGTGCCAGCAGTTTAGCCGGTTGGAACACCATATATTTT.

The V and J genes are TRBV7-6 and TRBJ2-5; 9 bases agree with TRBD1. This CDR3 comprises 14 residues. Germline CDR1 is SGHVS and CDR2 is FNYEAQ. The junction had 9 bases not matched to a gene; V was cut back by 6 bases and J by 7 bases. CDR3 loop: CASREGQGDLTQYF. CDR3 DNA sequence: TGTGCCAGCAGGGAGGGACAGGGAGATTTGACCCAGTACTTC.

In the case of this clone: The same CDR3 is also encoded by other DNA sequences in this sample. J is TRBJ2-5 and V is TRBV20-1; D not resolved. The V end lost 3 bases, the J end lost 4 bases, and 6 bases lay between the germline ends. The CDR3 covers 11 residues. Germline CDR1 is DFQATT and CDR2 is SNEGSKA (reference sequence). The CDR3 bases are TGCAGTGCTAGCCTCGCAGAGACCCAGTACTTC. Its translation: CSASLAETQYF.

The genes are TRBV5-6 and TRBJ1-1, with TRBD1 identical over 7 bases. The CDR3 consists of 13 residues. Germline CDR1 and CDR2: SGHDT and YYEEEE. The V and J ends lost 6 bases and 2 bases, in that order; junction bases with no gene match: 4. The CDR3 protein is CASTGQYNTEAFF. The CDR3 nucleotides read TGTGCCAGCACGGGACAGTACAACACTGAAGCTTTCTTT.

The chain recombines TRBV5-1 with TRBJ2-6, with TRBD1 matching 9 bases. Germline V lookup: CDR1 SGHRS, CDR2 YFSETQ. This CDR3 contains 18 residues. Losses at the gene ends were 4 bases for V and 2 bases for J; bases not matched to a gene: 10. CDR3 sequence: CASSPLPTGGTGANVLTF. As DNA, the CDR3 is TGCGCCAGCAGCCCGCTCCCGACAGGGGGGACTGGGGCCAACGTCCTGACTTTC.

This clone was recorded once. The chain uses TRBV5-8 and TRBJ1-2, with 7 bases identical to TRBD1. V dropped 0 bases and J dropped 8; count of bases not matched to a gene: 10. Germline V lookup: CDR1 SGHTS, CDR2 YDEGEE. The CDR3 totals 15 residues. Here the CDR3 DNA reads TGTGCCAGCAGCTTGGTGGGGGGACAGCTGAACGGCTACACCTTC. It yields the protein CASSLVGGQLNGYTF.

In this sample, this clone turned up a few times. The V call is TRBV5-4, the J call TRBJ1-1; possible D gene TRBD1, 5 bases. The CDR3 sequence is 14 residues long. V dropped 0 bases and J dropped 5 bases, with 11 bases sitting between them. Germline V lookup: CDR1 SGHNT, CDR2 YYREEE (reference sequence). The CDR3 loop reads CASSLDAGGTEAFF. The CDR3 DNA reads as TGTGCCAGCAGCTTGGATGCCGGGGGAACTGAAGCTTTCTTT.

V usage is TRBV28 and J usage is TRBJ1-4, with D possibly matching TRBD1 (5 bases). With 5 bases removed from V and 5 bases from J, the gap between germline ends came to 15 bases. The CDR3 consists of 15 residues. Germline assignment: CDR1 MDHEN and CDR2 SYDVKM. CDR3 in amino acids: CASSAPPGSNEKLFF. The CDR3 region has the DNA TGTGCCAGCAGTGCCCCACCAGGGTCGAATGAAAAACTGTTTTTT.

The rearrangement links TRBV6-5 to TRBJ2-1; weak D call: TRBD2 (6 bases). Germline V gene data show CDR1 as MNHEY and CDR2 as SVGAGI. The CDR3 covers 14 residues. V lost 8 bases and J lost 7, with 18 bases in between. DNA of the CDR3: TGTGCCAGCCTAACCCCATCCGGGGGTAATGAGCAGTTCTTC. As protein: CASLTPSGGNEQFF.

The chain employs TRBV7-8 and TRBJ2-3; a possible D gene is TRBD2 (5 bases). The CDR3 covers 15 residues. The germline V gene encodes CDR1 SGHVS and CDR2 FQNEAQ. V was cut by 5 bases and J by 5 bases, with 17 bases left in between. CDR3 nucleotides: TGTGCCAGCAGCACCACTAGTCGTTTCGGAGATACGCAGTATTTT. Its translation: CASSTTSRFGDTQYF.

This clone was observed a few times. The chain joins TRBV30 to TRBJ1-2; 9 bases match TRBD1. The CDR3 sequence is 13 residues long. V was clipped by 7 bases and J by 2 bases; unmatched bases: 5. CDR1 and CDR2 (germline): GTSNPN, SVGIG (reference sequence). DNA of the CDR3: TGTGCCTTAAACAGGGGGCGCAACTATGGCTACACCTTC. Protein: CALNRGRNYGYTF.

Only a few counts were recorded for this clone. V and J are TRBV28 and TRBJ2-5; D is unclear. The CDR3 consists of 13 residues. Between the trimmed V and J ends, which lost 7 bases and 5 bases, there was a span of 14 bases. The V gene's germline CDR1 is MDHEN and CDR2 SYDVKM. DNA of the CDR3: TGTGCCAGCACTCCGCCCTCGGTGGAGACCCAGTACTTC. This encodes CASTPPSVETQYF.

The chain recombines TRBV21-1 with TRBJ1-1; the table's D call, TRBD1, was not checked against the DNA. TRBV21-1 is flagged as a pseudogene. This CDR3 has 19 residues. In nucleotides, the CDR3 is TGTGCCAGCAGATTAAGGGTTATGGGACAGGGGATTATGAACACTGAAGCTTTCTTT. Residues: CASRLRVMGQGIMNTEAFF.

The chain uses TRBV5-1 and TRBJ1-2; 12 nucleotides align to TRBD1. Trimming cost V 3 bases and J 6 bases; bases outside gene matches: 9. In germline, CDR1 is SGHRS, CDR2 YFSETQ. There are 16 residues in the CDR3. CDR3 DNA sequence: TGCGCCAGCAGCTCGGGACAGGGGGCGCAAAGTAATGGCTACACCTTC. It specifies CASSSGQGAQSNGYTF.

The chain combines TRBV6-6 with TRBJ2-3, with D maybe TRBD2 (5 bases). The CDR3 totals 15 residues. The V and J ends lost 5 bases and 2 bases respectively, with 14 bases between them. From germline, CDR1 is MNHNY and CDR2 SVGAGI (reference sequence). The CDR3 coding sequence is TGTGCCAGCAGTCTCGGACTTCCCCCCACAGATACGCAGTATTTT. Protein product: CASSLGLPPTDTQYF.